Reported below is one T cell receptor (beta chain). Vbeta (60) and Jbeta (13) primers were used in the PCR. Libraries were prepared by immunoSEQ multiplex PCR; TCRdb keeps only in-frame clonotypes and omits some of them. The sample has under 200,000 clones, about three quarters seen once. This sample stems from a study of cytomegalovirus exposure and HLA in healthy donors. Germline-derived CDR1 and CDR2 are MGHDK and SYGVNS. The CDR3 extends over 17 amino acids. V lost 2 bases and J lost 7; bases outside the gene matches: 14. The genes are TRBV25-1 and TRBJ1-5, with TRBD1 identical over 7 bases. Sequenced sample: PBMCs. The source is a man aged 18 to 35 in good health and CMV-seronegative. This CDR3 reads CASSEPRQGVSLQPQHF. The CDR3 DNA reads as TGTGCCAGCAGTGAACCTAGACAGGGCGTCTCTCTCCAGCCCCAGCATTTT.